A selection of T cell receptor beta chains follows, all from one sample in a study of T-cell memory formation after mild COVID-19. TCRdb re-analysed the 5' RACE reads in MiXCR, keeping a single row per CDR3 protein. The top ten hold 22% of the sample, which has 380,000 or so distinct CDR3 sequences, roughly 13% seen once. The sample was PBMCs or a T cell subset sorted from them (not recorded which). The origin of the receptors is a man between 18 and 35 years old who had mild COVID-19 (a few samples of this study predate the infection). Cell type and time point are not known. Both conserved end residues are part of each CDR3. The D gene is left open where the match is weak. For some rows the clone size is stated as once, few or many, or as a class when expanded; others skip it.

j_gene: TRBJ2-5; abundance: few; v_gene: TRBV15; d_gene: .; CDR3aa: CATSRVRAEETQYF; CDR3nt: TGTGCCACCAGCAGAGTAAGGGCGGAAGAGACCCAGTACTTC
j_gene: TRBJ2-5; abundance: .; v_gene: TRBV7-9; d_gene: .; CDR3aa: CASSSARVTQYF; CDR3nt: TGTGCCAGCAGCTCAGCCAGGGTTACCCAGTACTTC
j_gene: TRBJ2-1; abundance: few; v_gene: TRBV7-2; d_gene: TRBD1; CDR3aa: CASSGPGTGGNNEQFF; CDR3nt: TGTGCCAGCAGCGGACCCGGGACAGGGGGCAACAATGAGCAGTTCTTC
j_gene: TRBJ2-6; abundance: .; v_gene: TRBV5-4; d_gene: .; CDR3aa: CASSSPEDQYSGANVLTF; CDR3nt: TGTGCCAGCAGCTCGCCCGAGGATCAGTACTCTGGGGCCAACGTCCTGACTTTC
j_gene: TRBJ2-2; abundance: many; v_gene: TRBV24-1; d_gene: .; CDR3aa: CATSDAPGATNTGELFF; CDR3nt: TGTGCCACCAGTGATGCTCCAGGGGCGACGAACACCGGGGAGCTGTTTTTT
j_gene: TRBJ2-2; abundance: many; v_gene: TRBV12-3/TRBV12-4; d_gene: .; CDR3aa: CASSQTSGELFF; CDR3nt: TGTGCCAGCAGTCAAACTAGCGGGGAGCTGTTTTTT
j_gene: TRBJ1-4; abundance: .; v_gene: TRBV6-6; d_gene: .; CDR3aa: CATNTDREKLFF; CDR3nt: TGTGCCACCAATACAGACAGGGAAAAACTGTTTTTT
j_gene: TRBJ1-1; abundance: few; v_gene: TRBV7-9; d_gene: .; CDR3aa: CASRRVEGTEAFF; CDR3nt: TGTGCCAGCAGGAGGGTGGAGGGCACTGAAGCTTTCTTT
j_gene: TRBJ2-4; abundance: .; v_gene: TRBV9; d_gene: .; CDR3aa: CASSVDAGNIQYF; CDR3nt: TGTGCCAGCAGCGTAGATGCAGGGAACATTCAGTACTTC
j_gene: TRBJ2-3; abundance: many; v_gene: TRBV9; d_gene: TRBD2; CDR3aa: CASSRLAGGPDTQYF; CDR3nt: TGTGCCAGCAGCCGGCTAGCGGGGGGCCCAGATACGCAGTATTTT
j_gene: TRBJ2-7; abundance: many; v_gene: TRBV5-1; d_gene: TRBD1; CDR3aa: CASSLGGQGALEQYF; CDR3nt: TGCGCCAGCAGCTTGGGGGGGCAGGGGGCCCTCGAGCAGTACTTC
j_gene: TRBJ1-2; abundance: many; v_gene: TRBV5-1; d_gene: .; CDR3aa: CASSFSGSRVYGYTF; CDR3nt: TGCGCCAGCAGCTTTTCGGGATCGAGGGTTTATGGCTACACCTTC
j_gene: TRBJ2-3; abundance: few; v_gene: TRBV9; d_gene: .; CDR3aa: CASSVGPSFLPDTQYF; CDR3nt: TGTGCCAGCAGCGTAGGGCCTAGCTTCTTGCCAGATACGCAGTATTTT
j_gene: TRBJ2-1; abundance: few; v_gene: TRBV5-1; d_gene: TRBD1; CDR3aa: CASSLGSGQGAGDNEQFF; CDR3nt: TGCGCCAGCAGCTTGGGAAGTGGACAGGGGGCAGGAGACAATGAGCAGTTCTTC
j_gene: TRBJ2-7; abundance: .; v_gene: TRBV5-1; d_gene: TRBD1; CDR3aa: CASSDSSEGAELYEQYF; CDR3nt: TGCGCCAGCAGCGATTCTAGTGAGGGGGCCGAACTCTACGAGCAGTACTTC
j_gene: TRBJ2-7; abundance: .; v_gene: TRBV4-3; d_gene: TRBD1; CDR3aa: CASSATGAHEQYF; CDR3nt: TGCGCCAGCAGCGCGACAGGGGCCCACGAGCAGTACTTC
j_gene: TRBJ2-2; abundance: few; v_gene: TRBV5-1; d_gene: .; CDR3aa: CASSGGTQGRYTGELFF; CDR3nt: TGCGCCAGCAGCGGGGGAACACAGGGCCGATACACCGGGGAGCTGTTTTTT
j_gene: TRBJ2-3; abundance: .; v_gene: TRBV12-3/TRBV12-4; d_gene: TRBD2; CDR3aa: CASSGGTSGTDTQYF; CDR3nt: TGTGCCAGCAGTGGGGGGACTAGCGGAACAGATACGCAGTATTTT
j_gene: TRBJ2-3; abundance: few; v_gene: TRBV7-8; d_gene: TRBD1; CDR3aa: CASSPGGRNTDTQYF; CDR3nt: TGTGCCAGCAGCCCAGGGGGCAGAAATACAGATACGCAGTATTTT
j_gene: TRBJ2-3; abundance: few; v_gene: TRBV7-9; d_gene: .; CDR3aa: CASSPRIDTQYF; CDR3nt: TGTGCCAGCAGCCCCCGCATAGATACGCAGTATTTT
j_gene: TRBJ2-1; abundance: .; v_gene: TRBV9; d_gene: TRBD2; CDR3aa: CASSVDPTSGGNNEQFF; CDR3nt: TGTGCCAGCAGCGTAGATCCTACTAGCGGAGGTAACAATGAGCAGTTCTTC
j_gene: TRBJ1-1; abundance: .; v_gene: TRBV29-1; d_gene: TRBD1; CDR3aa: CSAQMGQFTEAFF; CDR3nt: TGCAGCGCTCAAATGGGACAGTTTACTGAAGCTTTCTTT
j_gene: TRBJ2-3; abundance: many; v_gene: TRBV13; d_gene: TRBD2; CDR3aa: CASSPAPAGADTQYF; CDR3nt: TGTGCCAGCAGCCCGGCCCCTGCGGGGGCAGATACGCAGTATTTT
j_gene: TRBJ2-3; abundance: few; v_gene: TRBV5-1; d_gene: TRBD2; CDR3aa: CASSPGVGGGTDTQYF; CDR3nt: TGCGCCAGCAGCCCGGGGGTCGGGGGGGGCACAGATACGCAGTATTTT
j_gene: TRBJ2-7; abundance: few; v_gene: TRBV5-8; d_gene: .; CDR3aa: CASSLAPSYEQYF; CDR3nt: TGTGCCAGCAGCTTGGCCCCTTCCTACGAGCAGTACTTC
j_gene: TRBJ2-1; abundance: .; v_gene: TRBV28; d_gene: .; CDR3aa: CASSLDPSSYNEQFF; CDR3nt: TGTGCCAGCAGCCTTGACCCCAGCTCCTACAATGAGCAGTTCTTC
j_gene: TRBJ1-1; abundance: .; v_gene: TRBV7-9; d_gene: .; CDR3aa: CASSLEGPEMNTEAFF; CDR3nt: TGTGCCAGCAGCTTAGAGGGGCCAGAGATGAACACTGAAGCTTTCTTT
j_gene: TRBJ1-5; abundance: .; v_gene: TRBV19; d_gene: TRBD1; CDR3aa: CASSGTGGFQPQHF; CDR3nt: TGTGCCAGTAGTGGGACAGGGGGCTTTCAGCCCCAGCATTTT
j_gene: TRBJ1-3; abundance: .; v_gene: TRBV6-5; d_gene: TRBD1; CDR3aa: CASSYGGTGGRNTIYF; CDR3nt: TGTGCCAGCAGTTACGGGGGGACAGGGGGCAGAAACACCATATATTTT
j_gene: TRBJ2-1; abundance: .; v_gene: TRBV11-1; d_gene: TRBD2; CDR3aa: CASSRGTSGALNEQFF; CDR3nt: TGTGCCAGCAGCCGCGGGACTAGCGGGGCCCTCAATGAGCAGTTCTTC
j_gene: TRBJ2-5; abundance: .; v_gene: TRBV29-1; d_gene: TRBD1; CDR3aa: CSVTGDGTQYF; CDR3nt: TGCAGCGTCACAGGGGACGGGACCCAGTACTTC
j_gene: TRBJ1-2; abundance: few; v_gene: TRBV5-6; d_gene: .; CDR3aa: CASRIPEGDYGYTF; CDR3nt: TGTGCCAGCAGGATCCCAGAGGGGGACTATGGCTACACCTTC
j_gene: TRBJ2-7; abundance: .; v_gene: TRBV2; d_gene: TRBD1; CDR3aa: CASSDAPQGASSEQYF; CDR3nt: TGTGCCAGCAGTGACGCCCCACAGGGGGCATCAAGCGAGCAGTACTTC
j_gene: TRBJ2-3; abundance: .; v_gene: TRBV6-5; d_gene: .; CDR3aa: CATWGPGTDTQYF; CDR3nt: TGTGCCACCTGGGGGCCAGGGACAGATACGCAGTATTTT
j_gene: TRBJ2-3; abundance: .; v_gene: TRBV3-1; d_gene: .; CDR3aa: CASSQGARTQYF; CDR3nt: TGTGCCAGCAGCCAAGGGGCGCGCACGCAGTATTTT
j_gene: TRBJ2-1; abundance: .; v_gene: TRBV11-2; d_gene: .; CDR3aa: CASSLVRLGQFF; CDR3nt: TGTGCCAGCAGCTTAGTGCGGCTTGGGCAGTTCTTC
j_gene: TRBJ2-7; abundance: .; v_gene: TRBV6-6; d_gene: .; CDR3aa: CASSYSFQDGYEQYF; CDR3nt: TGTGCCAGCAGTTACTCCTTCCAGGACGGCTACGAGCAGTACTTC
j_gene: TRBJ2-7; abundance: .; v_gene: TRBV18; d_gene: .; CDR3aa: CASSPPSYNYEQYF; CDR3nt: TGTGCCAGCTCACCACCGTCGTACAACTACGAGCAGTACTTC
j_gene: TRBJ2-3; abundance: .; v_gene: TRBV9; d_gene: .; CDR3aa: CASSPPADVDTQYF; CDR3nt: TGTGCCAGCAGCCCTCCCGCCGACGTAGATACGCAGTATTTT
j_gene: TRBJ2-5; abundance: .; v_gene: TRBV5-4; d_gene: TRBD1; CDR3aa: CASSPWGDRVGETQYF; CDR3nt: TGTGCCAGCAGCCCCTGGGGGGACAGGGTAGGAGAGACCCAGTACTTC
j_gene: TRBJ2-7; abundance: .; v_gene: TRBV5-1; d_gene: TRBD2; CDR3aa: CASSLSLRGKSYEQYF; CDR3nt: TGCGCCAGCAGCTTGAGTCTGCGGGGGAAATCCTACGAGCAGTACTTC
j_gene: TRBJ1-4; abundance: few; v_gene: TRBV12-3/TRBV12-4; d_gene: .; CDR3aa: CASSPGHSNEKLFF; CDR3nt: TGTGCCAGCAGTCCGGGACACTCTAATGAAAAACTGTTTTTT
j_gene: TRBJ2-7; abundance: .; v_gene: TRBV20-1; d_gene: TRBD1; CDR3aa: CSAPGQGLHEQYF; CDR3nt: TGCAGTGCCCCGGGACAGGGACTCCACGAGCAGTACTTC
j_gene: TRBJ1-1; abundance: few; v_gene: TRBV6-5; d_gene: .; CDR3aa: CASSLRGVGNTEAFF; CDR3nt: TGTGCCAGCAGTTTGAGGGGTGTAGGGAACACTGAAGCTTTCTTT
j_gene: TRBJ2-5; abundance: .; v_gene: TRBV3-1; d_gene: .; CDR3aa: CASSPDHWETQYF; CDR3nt: TGTGCCAGCAGCCCTGATCATTGGGAGACCCAGTACTTC
j_gene: TRBJ2-4; abundance: .; v_gene: TRBV20-1; d_gene: .; CDR3aa: CSARTRWGIQYF; CDR3nt: TGCAGTGCTCGGACACGGTGGGGCATTCAGTACTTC
j_gene: TRBJ2-2; abundance: few; v_gene: TRBV7-9; d_gene: .; CDR3aa: CASSSALQNTGELFF; CDR3nt: TGTGCCAGCAGCTCCGCGCTACAGAACACCGGGGAGCTGTTTTTT
j_gene: TRBJ1-5; abundance: .; v_gene: TRBV30; d_gene: .; CDR3aa: CAWSDWDLGLTQPQHF; CDR3nt: TGTGCCTGGAGTGACTGGGACCTCGGACTTACTCAGCCCCAGCATTTT
j_gene: TRBJ1-2; abundance: few; v_gene: TRBV9; d_gene: .; CDR3aa: CASSAQSGGYTF; CDR3nt: TGTGCCAGCAGCGCTCAATCCGGCGGCTACACCTTC
j_gene: TRBJ2-3; abundance: few; v_gene: TRBV4-3; d_gene: TRBD1; CDR3aa: CASSAGGLTDTQYF; CDR3nt: TGCGCCAGCAGCGCAGGGGGCCTTACAGATACGCAGTATTTT
j_gene: TRBJ2-3; abundance: many; v_gene: TRBV18; d_gene: TRBD2; CDR3aa: CASSPIAGGAPDTQYF; CDR3nt: TGTGCCAGCTCACCAATCGCCGGGGGGGCCCCAGATACGCAGTATTTT
j_gene: TRBJ1-1; abundance: .; v_gene: TRBV24-1; d_gene: TRBD1; CDR3aa: CATSTFRDRGWSTEAFF; CDR3nt: TGTGCCACCAGTACTTTCCGGGACAGGGGTTGGAGCACTGAAGCTTTCTTT
j_gene: TRBJ2-1; abundance: .; v_gene: TRBV10-3; d_gene: TRBD2; CDR3aa: CAISEAPSGGDEQFF; CDR3nt: TGTGCCATCAGTGAGGCCCCTAGCGGGGGGGATGAGCAGTTCTTC
j_gene: TRBJ2-1; abundance: .; v_gene: TRBV5-1; d_gene: TRBD1; CDR3aa: CASSLETGALYNEQFF; CDR3nt: TGCGCCAGCAGCTTGGAGACAGGGGCACTCTACAATGAGCAGTTCTTC
j_gene: TRBJ1-1; abundance: few; v_gene: TRBV16; d_gene: .; CDR3aa: CASRGSGEAFF; CDR3nt: TGTGCCAGCCGTGGCTCAGGTGAAGCTTTCTTT
j_gene: TRBJ2-5; abundance: .; v_gene: TRBV10-2; d_gene: .; CDR3aa: CASNDRAETQYF; CDR3nt: TGCGCCAGCAACGATCGGGCCGAGACCCAGTACTTC
j_gene: TRBJ2-1; abundance: .; v_gene: TRBV10-3; d_gene: .; CDR3aa: CAIRGLDDNEQFF; CDR3nt: TGTGCCATCAGGGGCCTAGATGACAATGAGCAGTTCTTC
j_gene: TRBJ2-1; abundance: .; v_gene: TRBV9; d_gene: .; CDR3aa: CASSVMAGPSYNEQFF; CDR3nt: TGTGCCAGCAGCGTGATGGCGGGGCCTTCCTACAATGAGCAGTTCTTC